The 10 T cell receptor beta chains in this list originate from one sample, sequenced in a study of blood T cell repertoires in COVID-19. Sequenced by immunoSEQ multiplex PCR; TCRdb stores in-frame clones only, minus some. This table has about 300,000 clones, 75% to 90% appearing once. The sample taken for sequencing was peripheral blood. Receptors were obtained from a woman between 45 and 65 years old with COVID-19, enrolled during active disease.

This clone was seen just once. The chain carries TRBV5-1 and TRBJ2-4; 8 positions match TRBD2. Losses at the gene ends were 4 bases for V and 11 bases for J; bases not matched to a gene: 17. The CDR3 runs 16 residues. Germline lookup yields CDR1 SGHRS and CDR2 YFSETQ. As DNA, the CDR3 is TGCGCCAGCAGCCCAAACGCTGGGGCGGGAGGTTTTGTTCAGTACTTC. Translated: CASSPNAGAGGFVQYF.

This clone is a singleton in its sample. The rearrangement links TRBV30 to TRBJ1-2, with TRBD1 as a possible D gene (6 bases). Germline V gene data show CDR1 as GTSNPN and CDR2 as SVGIG (reference sequence). The CDR3 has 14 amino acids. V lost 4 bases and J 6 bases, leaving 18 bases between the germline ends. The CDR3 DNA follows: TGTGCCTGGAAGGGACATTTCACGGTTGATGGCTACACCTTC. As protein: CAWKGHFTVDGYTF. Looking up the rest from reference TRBV30 and TRBJ1-2 gives the full variable domain: SQTIHQWPATLVQPVGSPLSLECTVEGTSNPNLYWYRQAAGRGLQLLFYSVGIGQISSEVPQNLSASRPQDRQFILSSKKLLLSDSGFYLCAWKGHFTVDGYTFGSGTRLTVV.

The chain recombines TRBV6-5 with TRBJ1-2, with 10 bases lining up with TRBD1. V lost 2 bases, J lost 6 bases, and 9 bases stayed unmatched. The CDR3 covers 16 residues. Per germline, CDR1 MNHEY and CDR2 SVGAGI. CDR3: CASSYGSRTGGHGYTF. The DNA for the CDR3 is TGTGCCAGCAGTTACGGATCCCGGACAGGGGGACATGGCTACACCTTC.

This rearrangement joins TRBV5-4 to TRBJ2-1, with D possibly TRBD2 on 5 matching bases. The CDR3 has 14 residues. V shed 6 bases and J shed 2 bases, with 12 bases lying between them. Germline CDR1 and CDR2: SGHNT and YYREEE (reference sequence). CDR3 amino acids: CASNPLGAYNEQFF. The CDR3 coding sequence is TGTGCCAGCAATCCACTAGGTGCCTACAATGAGCAGTTCTTC. Using reference TRBV5-4 and TRBJ2-1 for the parts outside the CDR3, the full variable domain is ETGVTQSPTHLIKTRGQQVTLRCSSQSGHNTVSWYQQALGQGPQFIFQYYREEENGRGNFPPRFSGLQFPNYSSELNVNALELDDSALYLCASNPLGAYNEQFFGPGTRLTVL.

This chain connects TRBV18 to TRBJ1-1, with a possible D match to TRBD1 (5 bases). Per the germline V gene, CDR1 is KGHSH and CDR2 is LQKENI. This CDR3 region has 15 residues. Trimming took 3 bases from V and 7 from J, leaving 18 bases between them. DNA of the CDR3: TGTGCCAGCTCACCCCGAGACAGTACAACCGTTGAAGCTTTCTTT. It encodes CASSPRDSTTVEAFF.

The V call is TRBV4-2, the J call TRBJ1-2; tentatively, D is TRBD1 (5 bases). The germline V and J ends were trimmed by 4 bases and 4 bases, with 19 bases remaining between them. Germline CDR1 is LGHNA and CDR2 is YNFKEQ. CDR3 length equals 16 residues. CDR3 region: CASSLERRREGYGYTF. For the CDR3, the DNA is TGTGCCAGCAGCCTGGAACGTCGCAGGGAGGGCTATGGCTACACCTTC.

The chain has TRBV6-4 and TRBJ1-5; D gene uncertain. CDR3 length: 15 amino acids. Germline-derived CDR1 and CDR2 are MRHNA and SNTAGT. The V gene lost 2 bases and the J gene lost 0 bases, with 8 bases spanning the gap. CDR3 loop: CASSDTRYSNQPQHF. The CDR3 DNA reads TGTGCCAGCAGTGACACGCGGTATAGCAATCAGCCCCAGCATTTT.

The V call is TRBV19, the J call TRBJ2-3; 9 bases align to TRBD2. Germline CDR1 reads LNHDA; CDR2 reads SQIVND (reference sequence). CDR3 length equals 18 residues. J was trimmed by 1 base and V by 1 base; bases with no gene match: 9. The CDR3 sequence is CASSIGPLAGYGTDTQYF. The CDR3 DNA sequence: TGTGCCAGTAGTATAGGCCCTCTAGCGGGATATGGCACAGATACGCAGTATTTT.

V and J are TRBV7-8 and TRBJ1-2; D call uncertain. Germline CDR1 SGHVS, CDR2 FQNEAQ. CDR3 length: 13 amino acids. V was shortened by 1 base and J by 5 bases, with 8 bases between the two germline ends. Here the CDR3 reads CASSLVQTYGYTF. The CDR3 region has the DNA TGTGCCAGCAGCTTAGTACAGACGTATGGCTACACCTTC.

The DNA of the CDR3 is TGTGCCAGCAGCTCCGACAGGGGAAGCACTGAAGCTTTCTTT. It encodes CASSSDRGSTEAFF. The chain is built from TRBV7-2 and TRBJ1-1; 8 nucleotides line up with TRBD1. Germline V gene sequence: CDR1 SGHTA, CDR2 FQGNSA. V lost 4 bases, J lost 4 bases, and 5 bases stayed unmatched. The CDR3 runs to 14 residues.